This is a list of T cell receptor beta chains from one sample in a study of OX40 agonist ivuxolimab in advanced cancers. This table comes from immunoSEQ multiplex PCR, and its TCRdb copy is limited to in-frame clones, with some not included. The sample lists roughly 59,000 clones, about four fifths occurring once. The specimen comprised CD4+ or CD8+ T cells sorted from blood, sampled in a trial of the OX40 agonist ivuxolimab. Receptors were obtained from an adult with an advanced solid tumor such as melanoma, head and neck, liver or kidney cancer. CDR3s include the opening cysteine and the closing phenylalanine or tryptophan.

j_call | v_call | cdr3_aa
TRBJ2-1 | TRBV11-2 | CASSSPSGLWYNEQFF
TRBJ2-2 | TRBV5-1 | CASSSTMTGELFF
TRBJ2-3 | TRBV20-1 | CSAREGDTQYF
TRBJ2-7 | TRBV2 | CASSGDRQVYEQYF
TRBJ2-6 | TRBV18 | CASSPDNGNVLTF
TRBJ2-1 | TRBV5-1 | CASSQQGGGEQFF
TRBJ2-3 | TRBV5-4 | CASSWTSGADTQYF
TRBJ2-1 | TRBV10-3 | CAISEGFNEQFF
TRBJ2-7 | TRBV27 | CASSLTGFSSYEQYF
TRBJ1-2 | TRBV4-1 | CASSQRAAGTTGYTF
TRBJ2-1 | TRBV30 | CAWSARYNEQFF
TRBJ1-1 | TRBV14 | CASSRQAGVGAHEAFF
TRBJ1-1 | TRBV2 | CASSGPGQTVNTEAFF
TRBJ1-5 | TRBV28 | CASGTLGNQPQHF
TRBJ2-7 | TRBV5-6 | CASSHTGPDYEQYF
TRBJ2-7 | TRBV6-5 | CASSQRYEQYF
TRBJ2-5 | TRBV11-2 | CASSLLVGTRGETQYF
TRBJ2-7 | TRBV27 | CASSLSQGYTYEQYF
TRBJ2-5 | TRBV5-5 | CASSLGVGPKETQYF
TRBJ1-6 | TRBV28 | CASSPATGGGSPLHF
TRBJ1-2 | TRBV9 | CASSPGPKMGGYTF
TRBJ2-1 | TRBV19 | CASRPLGPNNEQFF
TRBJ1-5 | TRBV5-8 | CASSGGAGAWQPQHF
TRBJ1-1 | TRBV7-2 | CASSLDGGGTEAFF
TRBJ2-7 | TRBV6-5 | CASKRERGAFYEQYF
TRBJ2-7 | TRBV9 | CASSVGLDYEQYF